One and the same sample provided the 21 T cell receptor beta chains below, sequenced in a study of T cells in Graves' hyperthyroidism and ophthalmopathy. RNA transcripts gave rise to amplified TCR beta CDR3 regions. TCR CDR3 regions were first amplified by RT-PCR with HTBI primers. In TCRdb, the multiplex PCR reads were re-called with MiXCR into one record per CDR3 protein. The sample has around 500,000 distinct CDR3 sequences; approximately 23% are singletons. The sample comprised blood. The receptor source for this set is a woman aged 70-85 years with Graves' ophthalmopathy.

This clonotype appeared a few times. J is TRBJ2-3 and V is TRBV11-3, with D perhaps matching TRBD1 or TRBD2 (5 bases each). This CDR3 comprises 14 residues. V lost 5 bases, J lost 2 bases, and 11 bases lay in between. The germline V gene has CDR1 SGHNT and CDR2 YENEEA. DNA of the CDR3: TGTGCCAGCAGCGCCGGGACCTACACAGATACGCAGTATTTT. Protein sequence: CASSAGTYTDTQYF.

The chain links TRBV18 to TRBJ2-2; the D is unclear. Trimming shortened V by 2 bases and J by 0 bases, and 7 bases separated the two germline ends. The CDR3 spans 15 residues. CDR1 KGHSH and CDR2 LQKENI come from the germline V gene. The CDR3 coding sequence is TGTGCCAGCTCACCATACCTAGCGAACACCGGGGAGCTGTTTTTT. This encodes CASSPYLANTGELFF.

The rearrangement uses TRBV6-2 or TRBV6-3 and TRBJ2-3; 9 bases agree with TRBD2. V gave up 2 bases and J gave up 14 bases; unmatched junction bases: 11. This CDR3 has 14 residues. From germline, CDR1 is MNHEY and CDR2 SVGEGT. CDR3 in DNA: TGTGCCAGCAGTTACGTGGCGGGAGGGCCTGGAGGGTATTTT. Amino acid sequence: CASSYVAGGPGGYF.

The rearrangement uses TRBV6-6 and TRBJ2-7; unclear D gene. Germline V gives CDR1 MNHNY, CDR2 SVGAGI (reference sequence). The CDR3 loop spans 16 amino acids. Trimming removed 2 bases at V and 5 bases at J, with 19 bases between. CDR3 residues: CASSYHGPASQNEQYF. The CDR3 DNA is TGTGCCAGCAGTTACCACGGACCTGCGTCCCAAAACGAGCAGTACTTC.

This clonotype has ten or more counts. The chain links TRBV7-3 to TRBJ2-3; D is unresolved. The CDR3 runs 13 residues. V was shortened by 4 bases and J by 0 bases, with 5 bases between the two germline ends. Germline values: CDR1 SGHTA, CDR2 FQGTGA. DNA for the CDR3: TGTGCCAGCAGCTGGGCTAGCACAGATACGCAGTATTTT. It encodes CASSWASTDTQYF.

This clonotype showed up just once. This sequence joins TRBV7-2 and TRBJ2-1; D is possibly TRBD1 (6 bases). CDR1 SGHTA and CDR2 FQGNSA come from the germline V gene. There are 15 residues in the CDR3. The V end lost 5 bases, the J end lost 4 bases, and 15 bases lay between the germline ends. The CDR3 loop reads CASSPRTDLYNEQFF. CDR3 coding DNA: TGTGCCAGCAGCCCCCGGACAGATCTATACAATGAGCAGTTCTTC.

With respect to this clonotype: The junction and the germline gene differ at one end; a read error may be behind it. The chain recombines TRBV12-3 or TRBV12-4 with TRBJ1-1, with D maybe TRBD1 (5 bases). CDR3 length: 13 residues. This CDR3 reads CASGLGGSTEAFF. Here the CDR3 DNA reads TGTGCCAGCGGTTTGGGGGGGAGCACTGAAGCTTTCTTT.

The chain links TRBV28 to TRBJ1-2; 7 nucleotides match TRBD1. The CDR3 contains 16 residues. CDR1 MDHEN and CDR2 SYDVKM come from the germline V gene. Trimming at V came to 5 bases and at J to 5 bases, leaving 14 bases not matched to a gene. DNA of the CDR3: TGTGCCAGCAGTCGGACCGGGACAGCGCTTTCTTATGGCTACACCTTC. Its translation is CASSRTGTALSYGYTF.

The J gene is TRBJ2-1, the V gene TRBV5-1; the match to TRBD1 covers 10 bases. Trimming cost V 0 bases and J 4 bases; bases outside gene matches: 10. This CDR3 contains 18 residues. CDR1 is SGHRS and CDR2 is YFSETQ in the germline V gene. The CDR3 region is CASSLVPPGQGPYNEQFF. CDR3 sequence (DNA): TGCGCCAGCAGCTTGGTCCCCCCGGGACAGGGGCCTTACAATGAGCAGTTCTTC.

This clonotype has ten or more counts. The CDR3, as DNA: TGTGCCAGCAGCTTGGCCACTGAAGCTTTCTTT. Its translation: CASSLATEAFF. V and J are TRBV6-2 or TRBV6-3 and TRBJ1-1; D uncertain. Between the trimmed V and J ends, which lost 6 bases and 4 bases, there was a span of 6 bases. The CDR3 runs 11 residues. Germline V gene sequence: CDR1 MNHEY, CDR2 SVGEGT.

The chain recombines TRBV5-6 with TRBJ2-1, with 8 bases fitting TRBD2. With V trimmed by 3 bases and J by 3 bases, 8 bases remained unmatched. Germline V CDR1 and CDR2: SGHDT, YYEEEE. This CDR3 is built from 16 residues. CDR3 protein: CASSSLTSENYNEQFF. The CDR3 DNA is TGTGCCAGCAGCTCTTTGACTAGCGAGAACTACAATGAGCAGTTCTTC.

This clonotype was picked up a small number of times. The chain joins TRBV19 to TRBJ1-1; D is unresolved. This CDR3 has 17 residues. CDR1 is LNHDA, CDR2 SQIVND, per germline (reference sequence). Trimming removed 2 bases at V and 8 bases at J, with 24 bases between. CDR3 region: CASSIPPLLPRGEEAFF. DNA of the CDR3: TGTGCCAGTAGTATACCCCCGCTCTTGCCCCGAGGTGAAGAAGCTTTCTTT.

In its sample, this clonotype was seen a few times. The chain carries TRBV3-1 and TRBJ1-1; D may be TRBD1 (6 bases). V lost 4 bases and J 7 bases, leaving 13 bases between the germline ends. The CDR3 totals 13 residues. Germline V CDR1 and CDR2: LGHDT, YNNKEL (reference sequence). CDR3 sequence reads: CASSPHRQVEAFF. CDR3 coding DNA: TGTGCCAGCAGCCCCCACCGACAGGTTGAAGCTTTCTTT. Full variable domain (rest looked up from reference TRBV3-1 and TRBJ1-1): DTAVSQTPKYLVTQMGNDKSIKCEQNLGHDTMYWYKQDSKKFLKIMFSYNNKELIINETVPNRFSPKSPDKAHLNLHINSLELGDSAVYFCASSPHRQVEAFFGQGTRLTVV.

The chain is built from TRBV6-5 and TRBJ2-7, with TRBD1 as a possible D gene (6 bases). Trimming took off 0 bases at V and 2 bases at J, with 14 bases between the two ends. The CDR3 runs 16 residues. Germline V lookup: CDR1 MNHEY, CDR2 SVGAGI. The CDR3: CASSYSRGMGTYEQYF. The CDR3 DNA follows: TGTGCCAGCAGTTACTCAAGGGGGATGGGGACCTACGAGCAGTACTTC.

The chain combines TRBV20-1 with TRBJ2-3; 13 bases are a match to TRBD2. V shed 6 bases and J 7 bases; nucleotides not matched to a gene: 10. The CDR3 covers 15 residues. Per the germline V gene, CDR1 is DFQATT and CDR2 is SNEGSKA (reference sequence). The DNA of the CDR3 is TGCAGTGCCGAAGAGGCGACTAGCGGGAGGTATACGCAGTATTTT. It yields the protein CSAEEATSGRYTQYF.

About this clonotype: This clone may be a read error of a much larger clone one base away. The CDR3 ends on some other residue instead of the conserved phenylalanine or tryptophan, so this is likely a read error. This sequence joins TRBV27 and TRBJ2-1; D might be TRBD1 or TRBD2, each matching 6 bases. This CDR3 is built from 14 residues. Germline V gives CDR1 MNHEY, CDR2 SMNVEV (reference sequence). V was trimmed by 6 bases and J by 5 bases, leaving 14 bases between them. The CDR3 is CASSLRRGDNEQFL. The CDR3 DNA sequence: TGTGCCAGCAGCCTCAGAAGGGGGGACAATGAGCAGTTCCTC.

This clonotype has ten or more counts. This rearrangement joins TRBV12-3 or TRBV12-4 to TRBJ2-7; D may be TRBD1 (6 bases). V was pared by 5 bases and J by 3 bases, with 17 bases between. This CDR3 is built from 15 residues. This CDR3 is CASSTEDRLGYEQYF. The CDR3 DNA sequence: TGTGCCAGCAGTACAGAAGACAGGCTGGGCTACGAGCAGTACTTC.

Concerning this clonotype itself: The junction departs from germline at one end; a sequencing error may be responsible. This chain joins TRBV28 and TRBJ2-3; perhaps TRBD1 as D (5 bases). The CDR3 has 15 amino acids. The germline V gene encodes CDR1 MDHEN and CDR2 SYDVKM. The CDR3 DNA is TGTGCCAGCAAATTGAGTAAATGGGGCACAGATACGCAGTGTTTT. It codes for CASKLSKWGTDTQCF.

This clonotype was counted a few times. The J gene is TRBJ2-3, the V gene TRBV4-1; D not resolved. V lost 4 bases and J lost 3, with 8 bases in between. This CDR3 is built from 13 residues. Germline V gene data show CDR1 as MGHRA and CDR2 as YSYEKL. DNA of the CDR3: TGCGCCAGCAGCCCAGCTTGGACAGATACGCAGTATTTT. Translation: CASSPAWTDTQYF.

In regard to this clonotype: It may be a read error: a sequence one base away is much more abundant. The genes are TRBV6-1 and TRBJ2-5; 7 bases are shared with TRBD2. The germline CDR1 and CDR2 sequences are MNHNS and SASEGT. This CDR3 is built from 13 residues. CDR3 in amino acids: CASRPGGLETRYF. Written as DNA, the CDR3 is TGTGCCAGCAGGCCGGGGGGATTGGAGACCCGGTACTTC.

The rearrangement links TRBV12-3 or TRBV12-4 to TRBJ1-5; D unclear. This CDR3 contains 13 residues. The germline V and J ends were trimmed by 6 bases and 11 bases, with 17 bases remaining between them. The CDR3 DNA reads as TGTGCCAGCAGCTCCGACGGATTAAGGTCCCAGCATTTT. This gives the protein CASSSDGLRSQHF.